This entry concerns a single T cell receptor beta chain. Treatment denoted: 15 to 20 received Ad26.COV2.S at low or high dose, single or two shots; several received placebo; per-sample allocation not given. Sampling occurred on day 63 after the first vaccine or placebo injection. The data stem from a study of Ad26.COV2.S vaccination and SARS-CoV-2 variants. The CDR3 is made up of 12 amino acids. Per germline, CDR1 MNHNY and CDR2 SVGAGI (reference sequence). Trimming took 3 bases from V and 10 from J, leaving 7 bases between them. Profiling relied on immunoSEQ multiplex PCR, and the TCRdb table lists in-frame clones only, not all of them. The profile shows 350,000 to 500,000 clones, nearly 90% of them singletons.

The origin of this receptor is a person between 18 and 59 years old who received the Ad26.COV2.S COVID-19 vaccine or a placebo. V usage is TRBV6-6 and J usage is TRBJ1-6; no definite D call. Sequenced material: peripheral blood, taken in a trial of Ad26.COV2.S vaccine versus placebo. Here the CDR3 reads CASSYLESPLHF. CDR3 nucleotides: TGTGCCAGCAGTTATTTGGAGTCACCCCTCCACTTT.